Following are 6 T cell receptor beta chains from one sample sequenced in a study of blood T cell repertoires in COVID-19. This table comes from immunoSEQ multiplex PCR, and its TCRdb copy is limited to in-frame clones, with some not included. The sample comprises 150,000 to 200,000 clones, roughly 91% of which are singletons, and under 5% rests with the top ten. The sample was peripheral blood. The receptors here all came from a human donor in a cohort sampled during active COVID-19.

V gene TRBV7-9 combines with J gene TRBJ2-1, with TRBD2 identical over 9 bases. With 1 base clipped from V and 7 bases from J, the junction kept 5 bases outside the gene matches. Germline V lookup: CDR1 SEHNR, CDR2 FQNEAQ (reference sequence). This CDR3 region has 15 residues. The CDR3 loop is CASSLEGGRANEQFF. The CDR3 region has the DNA TGTGCCAGCAGCTTAGAGGGCGGGAGGGCAAATGAGCAGTTCTTC.

The CDR3 coding sequence is TGTGCCAGCAGTTACTCGGACAATGTGAACACTGAAGCTTTCTTT. Residues: CASSYSDNVNTEAFF. The chain combines TRBV6-6 with TRBJ1-1; a weak D match, TRBD1 (5 bases). Germline loops: CDR1 MNHNY, CDR2 SVGAGI (reference sequence). The CDR3 is 15 residues long. The V gene lost 0 bases and the J gene lost 0 bases, with 8 bases spanning the gap.

This clone appeared once. CDR3 coding DNA: TGCAGCGTGGGAGGGGGGTATAGCACAGATACGCAGTATTTT. Its protein product is CSVGGGYSTDTQYF. The chain has TRBV29-1 and TRBJ2-3; the D gene is possibly TRBD2 (7 bases). V shed 6 bases and J shed 0 bases, with 13 bases lying between them. Germline CDR1 SQVTM, CDR2 ANQGSEA. This CDR3 contains 14 residues.

The V call is TRBV5-1, the J call TRBJ2-3; perhaps TRBD2 as D (5 bases). V lost 4 bases and J lost 1, with 7 bases in between. This CDR3 contains 13 residues. CDR1 is SGHRS, CDR2 YFSETQ, per germline. The CDR3 DNA sequence: TGCGCCAGCAGCCCGGAGGGCACAGATACGCAGTATTTT. This codes for CASSPEGTDTQYF.

The chain couples TRBV11-2 to TRBJ2-2, with 12 bases that match TRBD2. The CDR3 length is 16 residues. CDR1 is SGHAT, CDR2 FQNNGV, per germline. Trimming at V came to 3 bases and at J to 5 bases, leaving 4 bases not matched to a gene. The CDR3 is CASSFAGLAGTGELFF. CDR3 in DNA: TGTGCCAGCAGCTTCGCCGGACTAGCGGGGACCGGGGAGCTGTTTTTT.

CDR3 nucleotides: TGTGCCAGCAGCTTAGGTCCAGCGGGAGGGCCTGGCGAGCAGTACTTC. Its protein product is CASSLGPAGGPGEQYF. The V gene is TRBV7-2, the J gene TRBJ2-7; 10 bases map to TRBD2. With V trimmed by 1 base and J by 6 bases, 9 bases remained unmatched. Germline-derived CDR1 and CDR2 are SGHTA and FQGNSA. The CDR3 covers 16 residues.